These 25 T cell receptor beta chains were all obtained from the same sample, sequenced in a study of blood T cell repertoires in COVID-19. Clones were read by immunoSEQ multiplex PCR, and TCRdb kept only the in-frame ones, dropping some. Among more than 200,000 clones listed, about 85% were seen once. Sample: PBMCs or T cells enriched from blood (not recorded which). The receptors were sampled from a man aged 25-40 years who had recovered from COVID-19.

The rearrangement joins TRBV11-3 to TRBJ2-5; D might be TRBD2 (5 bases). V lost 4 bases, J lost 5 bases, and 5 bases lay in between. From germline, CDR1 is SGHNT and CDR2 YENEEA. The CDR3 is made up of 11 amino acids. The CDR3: CASSSGETQYF. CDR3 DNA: TGTGCCAGCAGCTCGGGGGAGACCCAGTACTTC.

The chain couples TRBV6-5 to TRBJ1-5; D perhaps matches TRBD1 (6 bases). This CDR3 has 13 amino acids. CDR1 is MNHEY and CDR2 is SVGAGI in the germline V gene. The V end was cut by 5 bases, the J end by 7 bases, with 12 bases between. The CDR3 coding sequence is TGTGCCAGCAGTAACAGGGCCGGCCAGCCCCAGCATTTT. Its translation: CASSNRAGQPQHF.

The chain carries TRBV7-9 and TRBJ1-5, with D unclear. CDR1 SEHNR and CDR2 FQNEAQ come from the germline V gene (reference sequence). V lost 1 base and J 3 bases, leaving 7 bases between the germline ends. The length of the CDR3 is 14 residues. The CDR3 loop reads CASSLDSVNQPQHF. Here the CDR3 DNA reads TGTGCCAGCAGCTTAGACAGTGTCAATCAGCCCCAGCATTTT. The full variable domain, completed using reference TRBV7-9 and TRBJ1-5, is DTGVSQNPRHKITKRGQNVTFRCDPISEHNRLYWYRQTLGQGPEFLTYFQNEAQLEKSRLLSDRFSAERPKGSFSTLEIQRTEQGDSAMYLCASSLDSVNQPQHFGDGTRLSIL.

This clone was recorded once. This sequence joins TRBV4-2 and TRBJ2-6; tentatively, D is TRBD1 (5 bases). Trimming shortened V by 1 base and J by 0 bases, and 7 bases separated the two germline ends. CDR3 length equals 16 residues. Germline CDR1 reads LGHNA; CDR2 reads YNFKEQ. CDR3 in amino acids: CASSQGGGSGANVLTF. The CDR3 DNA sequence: TGTGCCAGCAGCCAAGGGGGCGGCTCTGGGGCCAACGTCCTGACTTTC.

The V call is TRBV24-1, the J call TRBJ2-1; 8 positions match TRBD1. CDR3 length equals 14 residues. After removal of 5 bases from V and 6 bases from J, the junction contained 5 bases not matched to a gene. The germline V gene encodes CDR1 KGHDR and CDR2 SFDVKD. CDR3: CATSAKDRGNEQFF. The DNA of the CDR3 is TGTGCCACCAGTGCAAAAGACAGGGGCAATGAGCAGTTCTTC.

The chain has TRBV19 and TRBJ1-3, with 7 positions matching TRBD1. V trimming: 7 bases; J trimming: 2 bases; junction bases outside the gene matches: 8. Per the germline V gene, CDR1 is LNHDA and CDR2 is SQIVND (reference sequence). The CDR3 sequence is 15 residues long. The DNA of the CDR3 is TGTGCCAGTAAGACAGGGAGGTTGGCTGGAAACACCATATATTTT. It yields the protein CASKTGRLAGNTIYF.

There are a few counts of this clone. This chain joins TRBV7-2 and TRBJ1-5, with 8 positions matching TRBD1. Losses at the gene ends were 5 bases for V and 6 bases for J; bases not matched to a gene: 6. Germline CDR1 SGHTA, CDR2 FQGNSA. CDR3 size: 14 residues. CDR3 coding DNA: TGTGCCAGCAGCGCCAGACAGGGGTCTCAGCCCCAGCATTTT. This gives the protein CASSARQGSQPQHF.

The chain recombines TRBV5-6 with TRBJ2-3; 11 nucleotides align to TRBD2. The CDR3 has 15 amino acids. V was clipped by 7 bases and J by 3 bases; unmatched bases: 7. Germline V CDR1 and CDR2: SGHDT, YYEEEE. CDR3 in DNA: TGTGCCAGCCGAATAGCGGGAGGGGGAACAGATACGCAGTATTTT. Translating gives CASRIAGGGTDTQYF.

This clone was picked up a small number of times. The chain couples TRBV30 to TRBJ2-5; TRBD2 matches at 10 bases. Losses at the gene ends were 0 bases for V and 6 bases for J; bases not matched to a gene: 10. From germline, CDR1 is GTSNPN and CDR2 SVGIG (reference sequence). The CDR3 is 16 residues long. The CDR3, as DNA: TGTGCCTGGAGTGTTCTAGCGGGAGTGGGCGCGCAGACCCAGTACTTC. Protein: CAWSVLAGVGAQTQYF. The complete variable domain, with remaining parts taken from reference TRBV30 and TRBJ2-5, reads SQTIHQWPATLVQPVGSPLSLECTVEGTSNPNLYWYRQAAGRGLQLLFYSVGIGQISSEVPQNLSASRPQDRQFILSSKKLLLSDSGFYLCAWSVLAGVGAQTQYFGPGTRLLVL.

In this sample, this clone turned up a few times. The CDR3: CASSSGTGYQPQHF. The CDR3 DNA sequence: TGTGCCAGCAGCTCCGGGACAGGGTACCAGCCCCAGCATTTT. The chain employs TRBV7-2 and TRBJ1-5; 9 bases are a match to TRBD1. This CDR3 contains 14 residues. CDR1 is SGHTA and CDR2 is FQGNSA in the germline V gene. Trimming removed 4 bases from V and 7 bases from J; junction bases left unmatched: 5.

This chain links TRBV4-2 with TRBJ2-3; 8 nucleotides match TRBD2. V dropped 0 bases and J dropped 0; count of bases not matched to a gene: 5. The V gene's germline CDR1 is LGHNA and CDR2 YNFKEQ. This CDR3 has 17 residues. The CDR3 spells CASSQDTGGGSTDTQYF. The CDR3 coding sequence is TGTGCCAGCAGCCAAGATACGGGGGGGGGTAGCACAGATACGCAGTATTTT.

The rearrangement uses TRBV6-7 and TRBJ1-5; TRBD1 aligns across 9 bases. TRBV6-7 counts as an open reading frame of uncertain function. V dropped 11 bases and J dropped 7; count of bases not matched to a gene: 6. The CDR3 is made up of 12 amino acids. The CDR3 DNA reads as TGTGCCGGGGACAGGGAGCGGCAGCCCCAGCATTTT. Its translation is CAGDRERQPQHF.

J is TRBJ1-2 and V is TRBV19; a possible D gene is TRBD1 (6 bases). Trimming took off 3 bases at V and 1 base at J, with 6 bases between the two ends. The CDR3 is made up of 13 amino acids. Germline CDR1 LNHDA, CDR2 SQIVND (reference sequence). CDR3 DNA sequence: TGTGCCAGTAGTATGGGACATAACTATGGCTACACCTTC. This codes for CASSMGHNYGYTF.

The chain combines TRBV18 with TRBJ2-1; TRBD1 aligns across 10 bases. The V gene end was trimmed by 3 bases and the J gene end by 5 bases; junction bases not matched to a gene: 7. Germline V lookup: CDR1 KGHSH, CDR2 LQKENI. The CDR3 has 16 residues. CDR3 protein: CASSPLGTGANNEQFF. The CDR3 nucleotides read TGTGCCAGCTCACCGCTAGGGACAGGGGCTAACAATGAGCAGTTCTTC.

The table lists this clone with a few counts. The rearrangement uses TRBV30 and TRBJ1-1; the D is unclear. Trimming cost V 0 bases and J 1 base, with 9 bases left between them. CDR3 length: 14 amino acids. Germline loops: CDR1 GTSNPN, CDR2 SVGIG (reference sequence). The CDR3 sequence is CAWSVRERNTEAFF. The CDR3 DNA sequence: TGTGCCTGGAGTGTCCGTGAGAGGAACACTGAAGCTTTCTTT.

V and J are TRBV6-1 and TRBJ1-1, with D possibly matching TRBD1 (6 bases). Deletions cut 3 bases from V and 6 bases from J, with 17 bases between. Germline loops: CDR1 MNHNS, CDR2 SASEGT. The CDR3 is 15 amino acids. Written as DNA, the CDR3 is TGTGCCAGCAGTGAGTCCTGGGGGCGTTCTTCTGAAGCTTTCTTT. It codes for CASSESWGRSSEAFF.

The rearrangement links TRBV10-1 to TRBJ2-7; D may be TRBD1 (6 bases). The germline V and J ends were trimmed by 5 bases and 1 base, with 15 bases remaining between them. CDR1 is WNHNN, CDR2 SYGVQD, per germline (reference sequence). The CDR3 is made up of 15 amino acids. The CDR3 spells CASSKTAQGSYEQYF. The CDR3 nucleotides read TGCGCCAGCAGTAAGACTGCCCAGGGGTCCTACGAGCAGTACTTC.

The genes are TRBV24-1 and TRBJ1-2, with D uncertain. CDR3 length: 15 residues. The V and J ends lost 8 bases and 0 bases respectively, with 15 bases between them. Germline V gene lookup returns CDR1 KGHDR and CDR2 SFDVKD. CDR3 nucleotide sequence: TGTGCCACCATTGACGACTGCGCGGCTAACTATGGCTACACCTTC. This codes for CATIDDCAANYGYTF.

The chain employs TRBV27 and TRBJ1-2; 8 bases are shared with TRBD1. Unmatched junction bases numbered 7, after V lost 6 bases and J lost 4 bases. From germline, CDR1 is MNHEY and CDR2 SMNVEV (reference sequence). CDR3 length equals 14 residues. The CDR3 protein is CASSLRGPSYGYTF. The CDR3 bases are TGTGCCAGCAGCCTCAGGGGGCCTAGCTATGGCTACACCTTC.

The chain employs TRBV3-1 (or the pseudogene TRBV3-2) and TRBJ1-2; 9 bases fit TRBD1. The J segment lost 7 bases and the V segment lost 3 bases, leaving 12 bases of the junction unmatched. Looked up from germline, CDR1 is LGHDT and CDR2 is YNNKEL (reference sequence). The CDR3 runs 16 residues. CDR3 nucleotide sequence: TGTGCCAGCAGCCAGAAATCCGGGACAGGGTTTGTTGGCTACACCTTC. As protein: CASSQKSGTGFVGYTF.

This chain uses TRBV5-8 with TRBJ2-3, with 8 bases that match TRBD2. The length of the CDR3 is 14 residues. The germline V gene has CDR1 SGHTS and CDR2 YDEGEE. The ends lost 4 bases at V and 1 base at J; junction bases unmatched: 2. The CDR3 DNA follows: TGTGCCAGCAGCAGCGGGAGTCGCACAGATACGCAGTATTTT. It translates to CASSSGSRTDTQYF.

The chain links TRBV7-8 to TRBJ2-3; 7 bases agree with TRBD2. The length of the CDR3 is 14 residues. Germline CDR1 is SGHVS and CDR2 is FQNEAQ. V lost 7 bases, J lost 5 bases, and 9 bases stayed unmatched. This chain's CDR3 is CASISSGNLDTQYF. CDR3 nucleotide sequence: TGTGCCAGCATCTCTAGCGGTAACTTAGATACGCAGTATTTT.

The CDR3: CASSLGGSHNSPLHF. The CDR3 DNA reads as TGTGCCAGCAGCTTAGGAGGGTCCCATAATTCACCCCTCCACTTT. This chain links TRBV7-8 with TRBJ1-6; D remains unclear. This CDR3 region has 15 residues. The ends were cut back, 1 base at V and 5 bases at J, with 9 bases in the middle. Germline V gene sequence: CDR1 SGHVS, CDR2 FQNEAQ.

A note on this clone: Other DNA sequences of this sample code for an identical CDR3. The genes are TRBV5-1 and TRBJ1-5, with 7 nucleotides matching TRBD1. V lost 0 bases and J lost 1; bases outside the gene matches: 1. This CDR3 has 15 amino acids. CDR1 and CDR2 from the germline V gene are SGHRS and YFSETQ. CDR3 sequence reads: CASSLGDRSNQPQHF. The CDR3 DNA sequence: TGCGCCAGCAGCTTGGGGGACAGAAGCAATCAGCCCCAGCATTTT.

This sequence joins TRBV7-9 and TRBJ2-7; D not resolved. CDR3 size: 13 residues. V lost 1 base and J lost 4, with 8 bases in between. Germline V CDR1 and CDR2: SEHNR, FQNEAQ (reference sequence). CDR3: CASSLGYLYEQYF. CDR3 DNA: TGTGCCAGCAGCTTAGGCTACCTTTACGAGCAGTACTTC.